This T cell receptor beta chain was identified in a study of CD8+CD57+ T cells in acquired aplastic anemia. Profiles of TCR beta VDJ and CDR3 were generated from a genomic DNA template. From the reads, TCRdb called clonotypes with MiXCR, one entry per CDR3 protein. This sample has about 160,000 distinct CDR3 sequences; roughly 50% occur once, and the top ten carry 3.2%. In patients chosen for sequencing, flow cytometry had shown CD8+CD57+ cell expansion. In all patients, the disease was severe acquired aplastic anemia. The material sequenced was sorted CD4+, CD8+, or CD8+CD57+ T cells (not recorded which) from PBMCs. The TCR was taken from a human donor with aplastic anemia.

CDR3 nucleotides: TGTGCCAGCAGGGTCTCTAAGGGGGGCAGGGCTACAGATACGCAGTATTTT. It yields the protein CASRVSKGGRATDTQYF. The chain combines TRBV6-4 with TRBJ2-3; D may be TRBD1 or TRBD2 (6 bases each). CDR1 is MRHNA and CDR2 is SNTAGT in the germline V gene. Trimming stripped 6 bases from V and 3 bases from J, with 22 bases between. There are 17 residues in the CDR3.